The entry below describes one T cell receptor (beta chain). The data originate from a study of chemoradiotherapy in HPV16-positive cancers. Sequenced by immunoSEQ multiplex PCR; TCRdb stores in-frame clones only, minus some. The data hold about 950 clones, with around 89% observed a single time. Per germline, CDR1 SGHNT and CDR2 YYREEE (reference sequence). V lost 3 bases and J lost 8, with 11 bases in between. This CDR3 spans 12 amino acids. This chain links TRBV5-4 with TRBJ1-2, with a weak D call TRBD1 (5 bases). This material consisted of tumor tissue, taken from a patient who underwent chemoradiotherapy. The TCR was taken from a human donor with HPV-associated anogenital cancer. CDR3 bases: TGTGCCAGCAGCTCACAGGCCGGAGGCTACACCTTC. This encodes CASSSQAGGYTF. The full variable domain, rest sourced from reference TRBV5-4 and TRBJ1-2, is ETGVTQSPTHLIKTRGQQVTLRCSSQSGHNTVSWYQQALGQGPQFIFQYYREEENGRGNFPPRFSGLQFPNYSSELNVNALELDDSALYLCASSSQAGGYTFGSGTRLTVV.